This TCR beta chain was captured by sequencing in a study of T cells after posttransplantation cyclophosphamide. V lost 7 bases and J lost 6, with 16 bases in between. Germline V lookup: CDR1 LNHDA, CDR2 SQIVND (reference sequence). The CDR3 sequence is 14 residues long. The assay was immunoSEQ multiplex PCR, and TCRdb's table has in-frame clones only and misses some. The sample counts 30,000 to 45,000 clones, none seen once; the ten largest own 1.2%. Study outcomes and limitations: TRB clonality was highly associated with recipient CMV seropositivity and reactivation.

This related bone marrow graft donor gave peripheral blood on the day of marrow donation. Worth noting for this clone: The antigen is unknown.

The genes are TRBV19 and TRBJ2-1; a possible D gene is TRBD1 (6 bases). Source material: PBMCs. The origin of this receptor is a girl aged 10-17 years in good health, CMV-negative, and a related stem cell transplant donor. The CDR3 region has the DNA TGTGCCAGTACCTCATGGCAGGGGCTCAATGAGCAGTTCTTC. Translating gives CASTSWQGLNEQFF.